The entry that follows covers one T cell receptor (beta chain) sequence. Its antigen is unknown. These data are taken from a study of cytomegalovirus exposure and HLA in healthy donors. Study as a whole: Among about 380 genotyped donors, about 80% fell in the Caucasian-associated ancestry cluster.

The junction had 11 bases not matched to a gene; V was cut back by 3 bases and J by 7 bases. In germline, CDR1 is SQVTM, CDR2 ANQGSEA. The CDR3 is made up of 16 amino acids. Findings of the study overall: Previous analysis showed most TCR beta V segments were productive about 87% or about 30% of the time. Per a later analysis, about 18,000 TCR beta sequences showed association with HLA alleles at 0.05 false discovery rate. Reports indicated that the classifier achieved high specificity and sensitivity in diagnosing cytomegalovirus status.

The PCR used 60 Vbeta and 13 Jbeta primers. Using immunoSEQ multiplex PCR, the repertoire was profiled, and TCRdb retains in-frame clones only, with some absent. This table holds 120,000 to 150,000 clones, 73% found once. The chain uses TRBV29-1 and TRBJ2-5; 13 bases fit TRBD2. The clonotype comes from a human donor in good health. Sequencing was carried out using PBMCs. In DNA form, the CDR3 reads TGCAGCGTTGAGCGACTAGCGGGGGGAGACGGAGGGACCCAGTACTTC. It codes for CSVERLAGGDGGTQYF.